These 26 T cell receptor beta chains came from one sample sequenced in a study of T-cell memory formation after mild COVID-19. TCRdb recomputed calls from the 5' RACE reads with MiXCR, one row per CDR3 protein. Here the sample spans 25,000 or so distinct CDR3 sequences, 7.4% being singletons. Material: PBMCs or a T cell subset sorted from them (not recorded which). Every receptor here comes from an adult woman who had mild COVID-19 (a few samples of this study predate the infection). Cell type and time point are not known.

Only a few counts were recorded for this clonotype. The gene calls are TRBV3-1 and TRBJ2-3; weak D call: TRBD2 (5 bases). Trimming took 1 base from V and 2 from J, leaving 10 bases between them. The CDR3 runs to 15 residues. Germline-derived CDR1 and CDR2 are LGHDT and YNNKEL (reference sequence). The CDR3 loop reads CASSQGRLHTDTQYF. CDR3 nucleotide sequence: TGTGCCAGCAGCCAAGGGAGACTACACACAGATACGCAGTATTTT.

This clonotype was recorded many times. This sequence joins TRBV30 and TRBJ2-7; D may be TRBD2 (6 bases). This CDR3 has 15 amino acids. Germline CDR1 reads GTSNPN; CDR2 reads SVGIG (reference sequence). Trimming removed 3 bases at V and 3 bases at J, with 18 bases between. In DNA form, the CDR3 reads TGTGCCTGGAGGGCGGGGCAGGCGACCCTCTACGAGCAGTACTTC. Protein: CAWRAGQATLYEQYF.

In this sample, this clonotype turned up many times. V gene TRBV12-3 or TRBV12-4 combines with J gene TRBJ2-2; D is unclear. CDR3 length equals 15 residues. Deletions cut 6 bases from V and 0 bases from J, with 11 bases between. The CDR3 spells CASSSSGSNTGELFF. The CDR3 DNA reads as TGTGCCAGCAGCAGTTCCGGGTCGAACACCGGGGAGCTGTTTTTT.

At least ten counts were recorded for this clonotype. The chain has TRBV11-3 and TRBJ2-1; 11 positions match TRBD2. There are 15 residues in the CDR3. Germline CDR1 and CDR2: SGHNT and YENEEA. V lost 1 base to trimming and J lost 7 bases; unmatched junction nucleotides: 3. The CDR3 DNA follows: TGTGCCAGCAGCTTAGTAGCGGGAGGGCGTAATGAGCAGTTCTTC. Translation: CASSLVAGGRNEQFF.

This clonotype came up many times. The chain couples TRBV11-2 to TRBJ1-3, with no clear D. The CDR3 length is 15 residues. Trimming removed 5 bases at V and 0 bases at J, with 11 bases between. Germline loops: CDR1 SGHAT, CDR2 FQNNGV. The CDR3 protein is CASSLPWSSGNTIYF. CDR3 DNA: TGTGCCAGCAGCCTGCCATGGAGCTCTGGAAACACCATATATTTT.

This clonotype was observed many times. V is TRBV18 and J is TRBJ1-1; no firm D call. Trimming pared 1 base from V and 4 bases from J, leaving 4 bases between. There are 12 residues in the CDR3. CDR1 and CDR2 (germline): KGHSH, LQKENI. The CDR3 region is CASSPQPTEAFF. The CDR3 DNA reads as TGTGCCAGCTCACCACAACCCACTGAAGCTTTCTTT.

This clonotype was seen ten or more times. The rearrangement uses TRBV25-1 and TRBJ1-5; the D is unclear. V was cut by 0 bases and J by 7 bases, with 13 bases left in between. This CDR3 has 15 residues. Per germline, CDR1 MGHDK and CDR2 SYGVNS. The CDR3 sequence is CASSEYIRHDQPQHF. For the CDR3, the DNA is TGTGCCAGCAGTGAATATATAAGACACGACCAGCCCCAGCATTTT.

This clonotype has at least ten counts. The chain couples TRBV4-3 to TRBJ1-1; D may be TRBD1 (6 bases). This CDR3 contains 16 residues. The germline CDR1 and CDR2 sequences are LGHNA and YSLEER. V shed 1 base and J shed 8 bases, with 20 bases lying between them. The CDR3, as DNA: TGCGCCAGCAGCCAAGGAGAAGGAGAAGGGGGTACCGAAGCTTTCTTT. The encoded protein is CASSQGEGEGGTEAFF.

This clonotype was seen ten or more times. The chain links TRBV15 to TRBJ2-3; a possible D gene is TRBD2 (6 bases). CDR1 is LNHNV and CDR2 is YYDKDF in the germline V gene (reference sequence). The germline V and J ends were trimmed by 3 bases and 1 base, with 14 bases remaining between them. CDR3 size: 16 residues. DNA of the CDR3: TGTGCCACCAGCAGCGAACTAGCTCCTCGCACAGATACGCAGTATTTT. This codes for CATSSELAPRTDTQYF.

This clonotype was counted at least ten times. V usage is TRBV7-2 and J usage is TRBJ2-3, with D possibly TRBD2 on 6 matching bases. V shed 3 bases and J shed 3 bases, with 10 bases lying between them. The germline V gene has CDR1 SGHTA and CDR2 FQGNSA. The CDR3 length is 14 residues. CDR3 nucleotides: TGTGCCAGCAGCTTCAGCGGGCGTACAGATACGCAGTATTTT. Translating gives CASSFSGRTDTQYF.

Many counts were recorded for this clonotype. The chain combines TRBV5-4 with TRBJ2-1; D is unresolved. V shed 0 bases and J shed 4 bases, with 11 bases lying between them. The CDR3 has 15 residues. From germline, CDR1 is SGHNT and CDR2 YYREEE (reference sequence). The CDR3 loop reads CASSLDPRNYNEQFF. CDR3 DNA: TGTGCCAGCAGCTTGGACCCTCGTAATTACAATGAGCAGTTCTTC.

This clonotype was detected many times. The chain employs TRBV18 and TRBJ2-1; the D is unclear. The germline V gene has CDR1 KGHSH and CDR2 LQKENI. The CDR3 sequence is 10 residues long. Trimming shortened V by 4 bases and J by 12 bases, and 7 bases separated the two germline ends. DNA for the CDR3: TGTGCCAGCTCACTCCCGGGGCAGTTCTTC. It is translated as CASSLPGQFF.

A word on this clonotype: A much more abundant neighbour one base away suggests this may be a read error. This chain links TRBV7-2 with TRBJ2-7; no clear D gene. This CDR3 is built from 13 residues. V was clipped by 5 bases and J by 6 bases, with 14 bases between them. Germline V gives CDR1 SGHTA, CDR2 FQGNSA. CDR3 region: CASSPSVDREQYF. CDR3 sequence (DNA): TGTGCCAGCAGCCCCAGCGTAGACCGCGAGCAGTACTTC.

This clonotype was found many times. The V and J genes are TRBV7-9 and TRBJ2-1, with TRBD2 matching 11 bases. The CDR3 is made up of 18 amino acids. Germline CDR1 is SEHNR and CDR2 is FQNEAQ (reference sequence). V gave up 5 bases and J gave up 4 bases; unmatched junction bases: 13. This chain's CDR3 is CASSTPPGTSGRYNEQFF. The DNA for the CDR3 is TGTGCCAGCAGCACACCGCCCGGGACTAGCGGACGATACAATGAGCAGTTCTTC.

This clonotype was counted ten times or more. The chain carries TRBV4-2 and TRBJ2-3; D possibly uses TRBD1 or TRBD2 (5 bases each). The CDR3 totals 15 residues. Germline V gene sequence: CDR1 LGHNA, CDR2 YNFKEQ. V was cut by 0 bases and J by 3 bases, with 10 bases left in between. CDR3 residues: CASSQDNWGTDTQYF. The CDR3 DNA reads TGTGCCAGCAGCCAAGATAATTGGGGGACAGATACGCAGTATTTT.

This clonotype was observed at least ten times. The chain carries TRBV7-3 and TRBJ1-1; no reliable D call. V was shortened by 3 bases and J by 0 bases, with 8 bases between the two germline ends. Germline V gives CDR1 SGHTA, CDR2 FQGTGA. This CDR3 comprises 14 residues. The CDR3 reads CASSLAAVNTEAFF. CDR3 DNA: TGTGCCAGCAGCTTGGCGGCAGTGAACACTGAAGCTTTCTTT.

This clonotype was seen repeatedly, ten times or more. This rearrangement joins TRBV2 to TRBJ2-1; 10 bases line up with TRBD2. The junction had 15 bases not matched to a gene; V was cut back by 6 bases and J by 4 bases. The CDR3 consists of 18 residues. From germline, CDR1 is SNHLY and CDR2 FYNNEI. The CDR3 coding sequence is TGTGCCAGCAGCCGACGCCCTACCGGGACTAGCGAATACAATGAGCAGTTCTTC. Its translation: CASSRRPTGTSEYNEQFF.

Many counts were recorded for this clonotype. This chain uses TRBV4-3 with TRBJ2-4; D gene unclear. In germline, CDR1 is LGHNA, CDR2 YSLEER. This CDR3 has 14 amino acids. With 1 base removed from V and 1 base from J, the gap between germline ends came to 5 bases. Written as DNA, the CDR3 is TGCGCCAGCAGCCAAGCCAGGGCCAAAAACATTCAGTACTTC. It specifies CASSQARAKNIQYF.

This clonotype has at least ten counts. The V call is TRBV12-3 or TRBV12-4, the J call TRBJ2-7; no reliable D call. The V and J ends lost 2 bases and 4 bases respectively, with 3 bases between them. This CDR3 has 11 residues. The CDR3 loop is CASSLQYEQYF. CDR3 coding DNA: TGTGCCAGCAGTTTACAATACGAGCAGTACTTC.

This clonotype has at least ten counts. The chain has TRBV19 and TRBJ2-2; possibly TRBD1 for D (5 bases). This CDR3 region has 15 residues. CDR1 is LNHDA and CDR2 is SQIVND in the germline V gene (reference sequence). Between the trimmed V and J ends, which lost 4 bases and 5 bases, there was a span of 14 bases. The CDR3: CASSTQRGTTGELFF. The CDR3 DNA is TGTGCCAGTAGTACACAAAGGGGAACGACCGGGGAGCTGTTTTTT.

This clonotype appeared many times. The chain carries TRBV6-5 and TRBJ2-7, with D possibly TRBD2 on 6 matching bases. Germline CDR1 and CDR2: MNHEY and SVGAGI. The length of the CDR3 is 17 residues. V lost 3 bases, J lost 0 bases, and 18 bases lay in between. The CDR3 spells CASSYGRLGGSSYEQYF. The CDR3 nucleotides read TGTGCCAGCAGTTATGGGAGGCTGGGGGGAAGCTCCTACGAGCAGTACTTC.

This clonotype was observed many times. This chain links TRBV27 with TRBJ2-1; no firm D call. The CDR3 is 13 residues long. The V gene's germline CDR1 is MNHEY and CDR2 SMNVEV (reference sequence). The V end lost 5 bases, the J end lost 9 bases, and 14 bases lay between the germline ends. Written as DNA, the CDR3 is TGTGCCAGCAGTCCCCGGCCCGCAGTTGAGCAGTTCTTC. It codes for CASSPRPAVEQFF.

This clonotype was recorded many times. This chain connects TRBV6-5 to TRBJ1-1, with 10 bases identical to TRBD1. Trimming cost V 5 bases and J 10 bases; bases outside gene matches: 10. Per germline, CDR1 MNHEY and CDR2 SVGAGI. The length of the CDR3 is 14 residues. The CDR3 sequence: CASSQNRDRGVAFF. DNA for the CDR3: TGTGCCAGCAGTCAGAACCGGGACAGGGGTGTAGCTTTCTTT.

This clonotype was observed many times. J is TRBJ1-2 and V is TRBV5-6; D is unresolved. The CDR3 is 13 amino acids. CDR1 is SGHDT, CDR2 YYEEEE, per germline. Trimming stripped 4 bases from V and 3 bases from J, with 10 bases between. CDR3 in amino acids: CASSLGRYYGYTF. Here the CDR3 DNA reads TGTGCCAGCAGCCTCGGACGGTACTATGGCTACACCTTC.

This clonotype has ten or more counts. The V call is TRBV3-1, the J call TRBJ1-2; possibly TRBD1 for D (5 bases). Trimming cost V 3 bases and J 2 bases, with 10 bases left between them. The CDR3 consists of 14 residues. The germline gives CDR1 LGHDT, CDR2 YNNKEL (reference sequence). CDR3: CASSHRDGNYGYTF. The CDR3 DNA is TGTGCCAGCAGCCACCGGGACGGAAACTATGGCTACACCTTC.

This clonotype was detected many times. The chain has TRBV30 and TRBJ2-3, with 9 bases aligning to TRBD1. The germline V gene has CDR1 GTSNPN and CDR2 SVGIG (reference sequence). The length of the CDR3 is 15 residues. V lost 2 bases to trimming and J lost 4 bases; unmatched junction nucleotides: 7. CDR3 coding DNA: TGTGCCTGGAGTCCCGGGGACAGGGATTCAGATACGCAGTATTTT. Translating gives CAWSPGDRDSDTQYF.